Shown below are 13 T cell receptor beta chains from a single sample sequenced in a study of blood T cell repertoires in COVID-19. TCRdb keeps only in-frame clones here, not all; method: immunoSEQ multiplex PCR. In the table there are around 140,000 clones, about 86% of which are singletons. The sample consisted of peripheral blood. The receptors originated from a human donor in a cohort sampled during active COVID-19.

This clone showed up just a few times. The chain is built from TRBV7-8 and TRBJ2-5; 8 bases are shared with TRBD1. V shed 2 bases, J shed 0 bases, and the junction held 5 bases outside the gene matches. Per the germline V gene, CDR1 is SGHVS and CDR2 is FQNEAQ. This CDR3 has 16 residues. The CDR3 sequence: CASSLLAGGNQETQYF. CDR3 coding DNA: TGTGCCAGCAGCTTATTGGCAGGGGGCAACCAAGAGACCCAGTACTTC.

The genes are TRBV7-8 and TRBJ2-2, with 9 nucleotides matching TRBD2. Germline values: CDR1 SGHVS, CDR2 FQNEAQ. The CDR3 spans 16 residues. The trim removed 5 bases at V and 4 bases at J, leaving 8 bases unmatched. The CDR3 coding sequence is TGTGCCAGCAGCCCCCAGACTAGCGGAAGCACCGGGGAGCTGTTTTTT. Encoded protein: CASSPQTSGSTGELFF.

The rearrangement links TRBV6-5 to TRBJ2-3, with unresolved D. The CDR3 is 13 residues long. From germline, CDR1 is MNHEY and CDR2 SVGAGI. Trimming pared 2 bases from V and 3 bases from J, leaving 6 bases between. The DNA for the CDR3 is TGTGCCAGCAGTTACGGTCAGACAGATACGCAGTATTTT. Translating it yields CASSYGQTDTQYF.

The gene calls are TRBV5-5 and TRBJ2-3; D is possibly TRBD2 (6 bases). The CDR3 is made up of 14 amino acids. Trimming cost V 6 bases and J 6 bases, with 17 bases left between them. Germline V gene sequence: CDR1 SGHKS, CDR2 YYEKEE (reference sequence). The CDR3 here is CASINPGASDTQYF. CDR3 nucleotide sequence: TGTGCCAGCATCAATCCGGGAGCTTCGGATACGCAGTATTTT.

The rearrangement links TRBV19 to TRBJ1-3; perhaps TRBD1 as D (5 bases). The germline V gene has CDR1 LNHDA and CDR2 SQIVND (reference sequence). This CDR3 comprises 15 residues. V dropped 3 bases and J dropped 0 bases, with 9 bases sitting between them. The CDR3 protein is CASSIGQGSGNTIYF. The CDR3 DNA is TGTGCCAGTAGTATTGGGCAGGGCTCTGGAAACACCATATATTTT.

The rearrangement links TRBV5-1 to TRBJ2-7; 11 positions agree with TRBD2. V shed 4 bases and J 6 bases; nucleotides not matched to a gene: 3. Germline lookup yields CDR1 SGHRS and CDR2 YFSETQ. This CDR3 has 13 residues. CDR3 region: CASSQGTSGEQYF. CDR3 bases: TGCGCCAGCAGCCAAGGGACTAGCGGCGAGCAGTACTTC.

J is TRBJ2-7 and V is TRBV2; 7 bases align to TRBD2. V trimming: 7 bases; J trimming: 3 bases; junction bases outside the gene matches: 12. From germline, CDR1 is SNHLY and CDR2 FYNNEI. The CDR3 sequence is 15 residues long. The CDR3 loop reads CASMGGLGILYEQYF. CDR3 DNA sequence: TGTGCCAGCATGGGCGGACTAGGAATCCTCTACGAGCAGTACTTC.

This chain links TRBV7-2 with TRBJ2-6; tentative D call: TRBD1 (5 bases). Trimming shortened V by 6 bases and J by 0 bases, and 6 bases separated the two germline ends. The CDR3 is 14 amino acids. Germline CDR1 is SGHTA and CDR2 is FQGNSA. This CDR3 is CASRQDSGANVLTF. The CDR3 DNA reads as TGTGCCAGCAGACAGGACTCTGGGGCCAACGTCCTGACTTTC. The full variable domain, completed using reference TRBV7-2 and TRBJ2-6, is GAGVSQSPSNKVTEKGKDVELRCDPISGHTALYWYRQSLGQGLEFLIYFQGNSAPDKSGLPSDRFSAERTGGSVSTLTIQRTQQEDSAVYLCASRQDSGANVLTFGAGSRLTVL.

A few counts support this clone. The chain links TRBV18 to TRBJ2-5; TRBD1 matches at 9 bases. Per the germline V gene, CDR1 is KGHSH and CDR2 is LQKENI. The CDR3 totals 14 residues. Trimming at V came to 0 bases and at J to 4 bases, leaving 0 bases not matched to a gene. CDR3 loop: CASSPPGQGETQYF. CDR3 nucleotides: TGTGCCAGCTCACCACCGGGACAGGGAGAGACCCAGTACTTC.

In its sample, this clone was seen once. The chain is built from TRBV7-2 and TRBJ2-1; 9 positions agree with TRBD1. Per germline, CDR1 SGHTA and CDR2 FQGNSA. Trimming removed 5 bases from V and 4 bases from J; junction bases left unmatched: 3. The CDR3 is 14 residues long. The CDR3 DNA sequence: TGTGCCAGCAGCAGACAGGGGGAGTACAATGAGCAGTTCTTC. Translating gives CASSRQGEYNEQFF.

The chain couples TRBV10-3 to TRBJ1-1; TRBD1 might be the D (5 bases). Trimming took 0 bases from V and 6 from J, leaving 14 bases between them. Germline assignment: CDR1 ENHRY and CDR2 SYGVKD. This CDR3 spans 15 amino acids. The CDR3 loop is CAISESGAERAEAFF. CDR3 nucleotide sequence: TGTGCCATCAGTGAGTCAGGGGCAGAACGGGCTGAAGCTTTCTTT.

The chain links TRBV24-1 to TRBJ2-7; 9 bases match TRBD1. Germline V CDR1 and CDR2: KGHDR, SFDVKD. The CDR3 runs 16 residues. V lost 4 bases and J lost 1; bases outside the gene matches: 7. In DNA, the CDR3 is TGTGCCACCAGTGACCACCGGGACAGGGCATCCTACGAGCAGTACTTC. It yields the protein CATSDHRDRASYEQYF.

The chain has TRBV15 and TRBJ1-2; 10 bases line up with TRBD1. From germline, CDR1 is LNHNV and CDR2 YYDKDF (reference sequence). Trimming at V came to 8 bases and at J to 2 bases, leaving 2 bases not matched to a gene. The length of the CDR3 is 13 residues. The CDR3 spells CATSDRGNYGYTF. CDR3 coding DNA: TGTGCCACCTCGGACAGGGGGAACTATGGCTACACCTTC. The variable domain in full, with the rest retrieved from reference TRBV15 and TRBJ1-2, is DAMVIQNPRYQVTQFGKPVTLSCSQTLNHNVMYWYQQKSSQAPKLLFHYYDKDFNNEADTPDNFQSRRPNTSFCFLDIRSPGLGDTAMYLCATSDRGNYGYTFGSGTRLTVV.